Sequencing of this T cell receptor (beta chain) was carried out in a study of blood T cell repertoires in COVID-19. The wider study: Researchers got acute and convalescent COVID-19 samples from the United States, Italy and Spain. From T cells, B-cell-depleted T cells, or PBMCs came the material, which was cDNA or gDNA.

Profiling relied on immunoSEQ multiplex PCR, and the TCRdb table lists in-frame clones only, not all of them. The profile shows 57,000 or so clones, less than 85% of them singletons. The trim removed 8 bases at V and 7 bases at J, leaving 11 bases unmatched. The CDR3 totals 14 residues. Germline V gives CDR1 SNHLY, CDR2 FYNNEI. Sequenced input: peripheral blood. V gene TRBV2 combines with J gene TRBJ1-1; 9 positions match TRBD1. The receptor was isolated from a man aged 55 to 70 with acute or convalescent COVID-19. CDR3 sequence: CASRRDRARGEAFF. CDR3 coding DNA: TGTGCCAGCCGCCGGGACAGGGCTCGGGGTGAAGCTTTCTTT.